This paragraph covers one T cell receptor beta chain sequence. Its matching antigen is unknown. UMI-labeled 5' RACE yielded the TRB cDNA libraries. TCRdb re-called the 5' RACE reads and catalogs CDR3 proteins one per entry, DNA excluded. The sample holds 100,000 to 150,000 distinct CDR3 sequences. These data belong to a study of CXCR3-negative and CXCR3-positive naive CD8 T cells. The study's findings and limits: Naive CXCR3-positive and CXCR3-negative cells shared TRBV-TRBJ usage; memory cells diverged.

The sample consisted of naive CXCR3- CD8+ T cells from blood. Subset indicated: CD45RO-CCR7+CD27+CD95- naive CD8+ T cells lacking CXCR3 (TNR3-). The source of this sequence is a human donor in good health. Some clones in this sample may be carry-over from other donors' samples.

This CDR3 is CASSTSGTLTKNTGELFF. J is TRBJ2-2 and V is TRBV6-5; TCRdb outputs TRBD1, but without DNA this stays unchecked. The CDR3 runs to 18 residues. Germline V gene data show CDR1 as MNHEY and CDR2 as SVGAGI.